The sequence of this TCR beta chain was determined in a study of control samples from healthy donors and cancer patients. The repertoire was sequenced with immunoSEQ multiplex PCR; TCRdb's copy has only in-frame clones and lacks some. The data hold tens of thousands of clones, with 70% observed a single time. The CDR3 has 13 amino acids. The V and J ends lost 0 bases and 7 bases respectively, with 9 bases between them. The germline gives CDR1 KGHSH, CDR2 LQKENI. Source material: formalin-fixed, paraffin-embedded tissue. V is TRBV18 and J is TRBJ1-2; tentative D call: TRBD1 (5 bases). This receptor was identified in a male donor with melanoma. CDR3 nucleotides: TGTGCCAGCTCACCACCGGGGGGAGGTGGCTACACCTTC. Its protein is CASSPPGGGGYTF.